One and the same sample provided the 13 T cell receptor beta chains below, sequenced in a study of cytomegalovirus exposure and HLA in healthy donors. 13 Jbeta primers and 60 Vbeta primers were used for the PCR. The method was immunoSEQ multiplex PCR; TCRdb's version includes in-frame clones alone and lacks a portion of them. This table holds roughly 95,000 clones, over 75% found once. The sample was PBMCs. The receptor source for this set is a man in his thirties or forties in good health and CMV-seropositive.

Written as DNA, the CDR3 is TGCGCCAGCAGCTTGGACAGTTCGCACACCGGGGAGCTGTTTTTT. It translates to CASSLDSSHTGELFF. The V and J genes are TRBV5-1 and TRBJ2-2; no reliable D call. The V gene lost 0 bases and the J gene lost 3 bases, with 9 bases spanning the gap. The germline gives CDR1 SGHRS, CDR2 YFSETQ. CDR3 length: 15 amino acids.

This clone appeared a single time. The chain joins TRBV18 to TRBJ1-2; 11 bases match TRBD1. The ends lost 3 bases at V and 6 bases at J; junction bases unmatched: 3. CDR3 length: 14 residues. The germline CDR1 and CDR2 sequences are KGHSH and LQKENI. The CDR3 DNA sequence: TGTGCCAGCTCACCGGACAGGGGGCCTAATGGCTACACCTTC. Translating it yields CASSPDRGPNGYTF.

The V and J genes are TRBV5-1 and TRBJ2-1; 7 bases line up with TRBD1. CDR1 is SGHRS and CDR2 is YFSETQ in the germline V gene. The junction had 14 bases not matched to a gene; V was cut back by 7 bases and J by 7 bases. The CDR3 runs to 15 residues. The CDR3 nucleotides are TGCGCCAGCCGAGTTTTATCGGGGACAGTTAATGAGCAGTTCTTC. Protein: CASRVLSGTVNEQFF.

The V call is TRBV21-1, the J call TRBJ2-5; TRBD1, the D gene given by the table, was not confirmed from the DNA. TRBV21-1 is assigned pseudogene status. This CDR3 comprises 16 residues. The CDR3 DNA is TGTGCCAGCAGCATGTTCAGGGCAGGGGAATCGGAGACCCAGTACTTC. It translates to CASSMFRAGESETQYF.

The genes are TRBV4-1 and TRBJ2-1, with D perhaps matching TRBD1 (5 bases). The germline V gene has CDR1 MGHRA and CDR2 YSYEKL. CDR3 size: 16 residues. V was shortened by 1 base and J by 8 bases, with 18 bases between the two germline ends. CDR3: CASSQADSSSVYEQFF. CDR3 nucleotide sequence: TGCGCCAGCAGCCAAGCCGACAGCTCAAGTGTCTATGAGCAGTTCTTC.

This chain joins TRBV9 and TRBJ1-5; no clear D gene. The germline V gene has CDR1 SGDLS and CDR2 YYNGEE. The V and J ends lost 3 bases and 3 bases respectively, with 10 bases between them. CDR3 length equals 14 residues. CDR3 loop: CASSDGRPNQPQHF. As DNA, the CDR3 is TGTGCCAGCAGCGATGGGAGGCCCAATCAGCCCCAGCATTTT.

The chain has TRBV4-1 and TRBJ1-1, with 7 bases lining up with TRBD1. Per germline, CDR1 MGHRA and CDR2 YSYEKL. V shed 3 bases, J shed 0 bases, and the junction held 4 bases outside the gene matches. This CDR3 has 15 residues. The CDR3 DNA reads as TGCGCCAGCAGCCACCCACAGGGGATGAACACTGAAGCTTTCTTT. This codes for CASSHPQGMNTEAFF.

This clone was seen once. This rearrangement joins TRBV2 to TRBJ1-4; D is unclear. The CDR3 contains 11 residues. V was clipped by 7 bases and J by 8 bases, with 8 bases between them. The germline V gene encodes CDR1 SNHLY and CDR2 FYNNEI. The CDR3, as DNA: TGTGCCAGCACGAGGGTGGAAAAACTGTTTTTT. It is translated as CASTRVEKLFF.

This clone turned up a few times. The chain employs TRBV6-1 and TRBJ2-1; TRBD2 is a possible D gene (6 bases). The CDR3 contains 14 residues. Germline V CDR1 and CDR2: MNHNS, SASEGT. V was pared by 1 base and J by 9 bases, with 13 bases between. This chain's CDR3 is CASSEVGGASEQFF. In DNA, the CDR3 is TGTGCCAGCAGTGAAGTAGGAGGGGCGAGTGAGCAGTTCTTC.

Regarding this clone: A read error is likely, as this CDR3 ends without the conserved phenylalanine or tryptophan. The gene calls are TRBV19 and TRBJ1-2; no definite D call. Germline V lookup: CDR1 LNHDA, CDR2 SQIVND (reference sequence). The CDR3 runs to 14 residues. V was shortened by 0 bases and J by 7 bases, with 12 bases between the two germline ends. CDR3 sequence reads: CASSIEAQRAGYTL. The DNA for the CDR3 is TGTGCCAGTAGTATAGAGGCACAGCGGGCTGGCTACACCCTC.

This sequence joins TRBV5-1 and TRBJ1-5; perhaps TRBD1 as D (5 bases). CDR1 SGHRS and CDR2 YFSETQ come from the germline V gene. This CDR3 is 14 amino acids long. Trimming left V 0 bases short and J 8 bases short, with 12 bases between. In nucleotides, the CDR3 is TGCGCCAGCAGCTTGGGCGGGGGTCAGGAGCCCCAGCATTTT. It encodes CASSLGGGQEPQHF.

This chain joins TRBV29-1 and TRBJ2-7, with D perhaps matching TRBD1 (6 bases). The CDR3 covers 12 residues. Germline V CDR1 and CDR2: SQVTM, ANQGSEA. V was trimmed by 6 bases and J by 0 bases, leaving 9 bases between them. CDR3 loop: CSVGRGSYEQYF. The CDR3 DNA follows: TGCAGCGTCGGCAGGGGCTCCTACGAGCAGTACTTC.

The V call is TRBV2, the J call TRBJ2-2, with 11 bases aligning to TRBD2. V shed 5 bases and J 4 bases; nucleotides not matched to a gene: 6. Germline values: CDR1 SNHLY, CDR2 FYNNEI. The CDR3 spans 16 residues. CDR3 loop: CASSLGLAAGTGELFF. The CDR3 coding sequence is TGTGCCAGCAGTCTGGGACTAGCGGCGGGCACCGGGGAGCTGTTTTTT.